This TCR gamma chain comes out of a study of Vδ1+ human thymocytes. Turning to this clone: As yet, its antigen is unknown.

The ends lost 0 bases at V and 8 bases at J; junction bases unmatched: 9. This CDR3 comprises 15 residues. Germline V CDR1 and CDR2: VENAVY, YDSYNSRV. Study outcomes and limitations: Approximately 20% of thymic delta-chain sequences were Vdelta2, with few Vdelta3, unlike blood Vdelta1+ controls. TRG sequences recurred across donors, whereas TRD sequences stayed essentially private. The authors advised highly purified populations and single-cell validation. Highly polyclonal TRG and TRD repertoires with Gaussian CDR3 length distributions appeared in thymus.

The sorted cells were CD3+ Vdelta1+ Vdelta2- thymocytes from alphabeta-depleted thymus. RNA was extracted from the cells and then reverse transcribed. CDR3 amplicons came from multiplex PCR with pooled V-gene forward and constant-region reverse primers. TCRdb made new clone calls on the multiplex PCR reads using CATT. The sample records about 36,000 gamma-chain clones, 20% to 25% being singletons. Sequencing was done on a sample of Vdelta1+ gamma-delta thymocytes from the thymus. Regarding subset: FACS-sorted CD3+ TCRalphabeta- TCRVdelta1+ TCRVdelta2- thymocytes. The sequence came from a girl less than two years old who had congenital heart surgery. This chain joins TRGV8 and TRGJP2. CDR3 in DNA: TGTGCCACCTGGGATAGGCCGGGGCGCGATTGGATCAAGACGTTT. It encodes CATWDRPGRDWIKTF.